Each of the 12 T cell receptor beta chains below was sequenced from the same sample in a study of T cell repertoires in cytomegalovirus infection. One entry per CDR3 protein results from TCRdb running MiXCR on the reads. The profile covers some 350,000 distinct CDR3 sequences, with about a third appearing a single time and roughly 14% taken by the ten largest. These TCRs are of unknown antigen specificity. Sequences were derived from cultured PBMCs, sampled from culture after CMV antigen stimulation. All receptors derive from a human donor in good health (CMV status not recorded). Some clones in this sample may be carry-over from other donors' samples.

This sequence joins TRBV7-8 and TRBJ2-3; 8 bases map to TRBD2. CDR1 is SGHVS and CDR2 is FQNEAQ in the germline V gene. J lost 2 bases, V lost 6 bases, and 4 bases had no gene match. The CDR3 length is 14 residues. The CDR3 nucleotides are TGTGCCAGCAGAGCGGGGGAGGCCACAGATACGCAGTATTTT. This codes for CASRAGEATDTQYF.

The rearrangement links TRBV6-1 to TRBJ1-1, with D tentatively TRBD1 (5 bases). This CDR3 region has 15 residues. The germline V gene encodes CDR1 MNHNS and CDR2 SASEGT. Trimming took off 3 bases at V and 1 base at J, with 12 bases between the two ends. The CDR3 coding sequence is TGTGCCAGCAGTGACGGGACCGGCGGGAACACTGAAGCTTTCTTT. This translates into CASSDGTGGNTEAFF.

The chain is built from TRBV5-5 and TRBJ2-7; D is unclear. The CDR3 has 12 residues. Trimming removed 5 bases at V and 4 bases at J, with 10 bases between. Germline CDR1 SGHKS, CDR2 YYEKEE (reference sequence). The CDR3 loop reads CASSRPNYEQYF. The CDR3 DNA sequence: TGTGCCAGCAGTCGTCCCAATTACGAGCAGTACTTC.

V and J are TRBV12-3 or TRBV12-4 and TRBJ1-2; no reliable D call. The CDR3 is 12 residues long. The V gene lost 3 bases and the J gene lost 9 bases, with 11 bases spanning the gap. In DNA form, the CDR3 reads TGTGCCAGCAGTTTCGCTGGGGAGCGCTACACCTTC. Its protein product is CASSFAGERYTF.

The chain couples TRBV5-1 to TRBJ2-3; D may be TRBD2 (5 bases). Germline CDR1 SGHRS, CDR2 YFSETQ. The CDR3 sequence is 14 residues long. The germline V and J ends were trimmed by 2 bases and 2 bases, with 9 bases remaining between them. CDR3 region: CASSLAADTDTQYF. CDR3 DNA sequence: TGCGCCAGCAGCTTAGCGGCGGACACAGATACGCAGTATTTT. The full variable domain, its missing parts supplied by reference TRBV5-1 and TRBJ2-3, is KAGVTQTPRYLIKTRGQQVTLSCSPISGHRSVSWYQQTPGQGLQFLFEYFSETQRNKGNFPGRFSGRQFSNSRSEMNVSTLELGDSALYLCASSLAADTDTQYFGPGTRLTVL.

The J gene is TRBJ1-3, the V gene TRBV7-8; no reliable D call. Trimming took 5 bases from V and 0 from J, leaving 8 bases between them. From germline, CDR1 is SGHVS and CDR2 FQNEAQ. This CDR3 contains 14 residues. CDR3 sequence reads: CASSPAYSGNTIYF. The CDR3 nucleotides read TGTGCCAGCAGCCCAGCCTACTCTGGAAACACCATATATTTT.

This clonotype was recorded at least ten times. This chain links TRBV7-8 with TRBJ2-1, with 7 bases identical to TRBD2. Per the germline V gene, CDR1 is SGHVS and CDR2 is FQNEAQ. Germline trimming cut 2 bases from V and 6 bases from J; bases unmatched to any gene: 10. This CDR3 comprises 16 residues. CDR3 in DNA: TGTGCCAGCAGCTTATTTTCCGGGAGGCTCTTCAATGAGCAGTTCTTC. It is translated as CASSLFSGRLFNEQFF. Complete variable domain (other parts from reference TRBV7-8 and TRBJ2-1): GAGVSQSPRYKVAKRGQDVALRCDPISGHVSLFWYQQALGQGPEFLTYFQNEAQLDKSGLPSDRFFAERPEGSVSTLKIQRTQQEDSAVYLCASSLFSGRLFNEQFFGPGTRLTVL.

This clonotype was seen a few times. V and J are TRBV20-1 and TRBJ2-1; no clear D gene. CDR1 and CDR2 (germline): DFQATT, SNEGSKA (reference sequence). V was trimmed by 3 bases and J by 4 bases, leaving 10 bases between them. The CDR3 extends over 13 amino acids. The CDR3 spells CSASGMIYNEQFF. The CDR3 bases are TGCAGTGCTAGTGGGATGATTTACAATGAGCAGTTCTTC.

J is TRBJ2-3 and V is TRBV3-1; D tentatively fits TRBD1 or TRBD2 (6 bases each). Germline values: CDR1 LGHDT, CDR2 YNNKEL (reference sequence). V lost 0 bases and J 15 bases, leaving 16 bases between the germline ends. The CDR3 length is 13 residues. The CDR3 DNA reads TGTGCCAGCAGCCAAGACCCGGGGGCAAGGGGTTATTTT. This encodes CASSQDPGARGYF.

This clonotype is a singleton in its sample. The chain is built from TRBV30 and TRBJ2-3; 14 bases line up with TRBD2. Trimming cost V 1 base and J 4 bases; bases outside gene matches: 7. The length of the CDR3 is 17 residues. The germline CDR1 and CDR2 sequences are GTSNPN and SVGIG (reference sequence). CDR3 in amino acids: CAWSGGLAGVGADTQYF. The CDR3 region has the DNA TGTGCCTGGAGTGGGGGACTAGCGGGAGTAGGTGCAGATACGCAGTATTTT.

The chain has TRBV3-1 and TRBJ2-1; 13 bases map to TRBD2. CDR1 is LGHDT and CDR2 is YNNKEL in the germline V gene (reference sequence). V lost 2 bases to trimming and J lost 9 bases; unmatched junction nucleotides: 7. This CDR3 region has 16 residues. CDR3 in DNA: TGTGCCAGCAGCCAAACTAGCGGGAGGGCCCTAGGTGAGCAGTTCTTC. Its translation: CASSQTSGRALGEQFF.

This clonotype was counted between two and nine times. The rearrangement joins TRBV7-2 to TRBJ2-7, with 12 bases identical to TRBD2. Germline-derived CDR1 and CDR2 are SGHTA and FQGNSA. The CDR3 has 16 amino acids. After removal of 5 bases from V and 3 bases from J, the junction contained 8 bases not matched to a gene. CDR3 DNA: TGTGCCAGCAGCCTCCGGACTAGCGGGACCAGCTACGAGCAGTACGTC. It codes for CASSLRTSGTSYEQYV.